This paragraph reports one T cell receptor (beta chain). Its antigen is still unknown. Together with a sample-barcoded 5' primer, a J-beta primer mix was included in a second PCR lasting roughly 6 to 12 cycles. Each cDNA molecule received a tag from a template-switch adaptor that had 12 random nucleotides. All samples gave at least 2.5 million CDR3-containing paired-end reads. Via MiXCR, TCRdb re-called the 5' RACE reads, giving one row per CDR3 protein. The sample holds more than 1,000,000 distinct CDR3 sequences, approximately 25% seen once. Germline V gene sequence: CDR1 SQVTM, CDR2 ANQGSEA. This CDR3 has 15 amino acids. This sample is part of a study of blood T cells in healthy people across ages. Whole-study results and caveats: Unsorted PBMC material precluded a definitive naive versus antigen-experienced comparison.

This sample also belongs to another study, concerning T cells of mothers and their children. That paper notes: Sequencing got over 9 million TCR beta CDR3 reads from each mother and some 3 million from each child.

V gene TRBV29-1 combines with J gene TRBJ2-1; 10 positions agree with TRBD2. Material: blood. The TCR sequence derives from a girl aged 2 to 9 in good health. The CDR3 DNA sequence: TGCGCGACCGGGAGCGGGAGGGGCTCCTACAATGAGCAGTTCTTC. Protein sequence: CATGSGRGSYNEQFF.